This T cell receptor beta chain comes out of a study of regulatory T cells in long-lasting Graves disease. The CDR3 extends over 13 amino acids. V was pared by 2 bases and J by 4 bases, with 12 bases between. CDR1 and CDR2 from the germline V gene are GTSNPN and SVGIG (reference sequence). Researchers made TCR beta libraries by using iRepertoire HTBI primers and running Arm-PCR on CDR3 regions. TCRdb passed the multiplex PCR reads through MiXCR, listing each CDR3 protein once. The sample shows a few hundred thousand distinct CDR3 sequences, under 25% of them seen only once. Overall study findings and caveats: Persistent disease preferred TRBV28, TRBJ1-2 and TRBJ2-5. Lower TCR diversity characterized persistent Graves' patients relative to newly diagnosed patients. Whereas 900 to 1,000 public clonotypes were shared by new patients, persistent patients shared more, at some 2,500.

This clonotype was counted many times. The antigen is unknown. The time point here: persistent/refractory GD, antithyroid drugs over 5 years with positive TRAb. Making the TCR library involved RNA that had been extracted from PBMCs. The EDTA tubes were filled with 8 to 9.5 milliliters of drawn peripheral blood. The sequence derives from a female donor with Graves disease. This specimen was peripheral blood mononuclear cells (PBMCs), taken when the disease was refractory, from a patient treated with antithyroid drugs. V and J are TRBV30 and TRBJ2-7; D is unresolved. The CDR3 protein is CAWSFQAAYEQYF. The CDR3 DNA reads as TGTGCCTGGAGTTTTCAAGCTGCGTACGAGCAGTACTTC.